The 9 T cell receptor beta chains in this list originate from one sample, sequenced in a study of tumor T cells in aggressive B-cell lymphoma. Generated by immunoSEQ multiplex PCR, the TCRdb table keeps only in-frame clones and is missing some. The table records fewer than 2,000 clones, 94% of them present only once. The specimen sequenced was tumor tissue. The receptors originated from an adult with diffuse large B cell lymphoma.

J is TRBJ1-2 and V is TRBV5-1; D may be TRBD1 (6 bases). Trimming left V 0 bases short and J 5 bases short, with 20 bases between. From germline, CDR1 is SGHRS and CDR2 YFSETQ. The CDR3 totals 17 residues. The CDR3 DNA reads as TGCGCCAGCAGCTTGGCTGGCAGATCCGGGACAAATTATGGCTACACCTTC. It translates to CASSLAGRSGTNYGYTF.

J is TRBJ1-3 and V is TRBV6-5; D gene uncertain. The CDR3 contains 15 residues. Trimming cost V 7 bases and J 8 bases, with 21 bases left between them. Germline V CDR1 and CDR2: MNHEY, SVGAGI. CDR3 amino acids: CASKRGLQDEDTIYF. CDR3 nucleotide sequence: TGTGCCAGCAAGCGGGGTCTTCAAGATGAGGACACCATATATTTT.

The chain is built from TRBV27 and TRBJ1-2, with D possibly TRBD1 on 6 matching bases. The germline CDR1 and CDR2 sequences are MNHEY and SMNVEV (reference sequence). V shed 4 bases and J shed 3 bases, with 12 bases lying between them. The length of the CDR3 is 14 residues. The CDR3 region is CASSSRGRDYGYTF. DNA for the CDR3: TGTGCCAGCAGTTCCAGGGGACGGGACTATGGCTACACCTTC.

The chain links TRBV16 to TRBJ2-1; 9 bases line up with TRBD1. Trimming removed 4 bases from V and 4 bases from J; junction bases left unmatched: 5. This CDR3 has 15 residues. In germline, CDR1 is KGHSY, CDR2 FQNENV. In nucleotides, the CDR3 is TGTGCCAGCAGCCCTGGGACAGGGTCGTACAATGAGCAGTTCTTC. It is translated as CASSPGTGSYNEQFF.

V usage is TRBV7-9 and J usage is TRBJ1-1, with D hard to call. Trimming left V 10 bases short and J 0 bases short, with 9 bases between. Per germline, CDR1 SEHNR and CDR2 FQNEAQ (reference sequence). The CDR3 totals 12 residues. For the CDR3, the DNA is TGTGCCAACCAGCGGATGAACACTGAAGCTTTCTTT. This gives the protein CANQRMNTEAFF.

Comment on this clone: The conserved phenylalanine or tryptophan normally closing the CDR3 is absent here, so this likely arose from a read error. V gene TRBV7-2 combines with J gene TRBJ2-7; D unresolved. CDR3 length: 16 amino acids. Germline CDR1 SGHTA, CDR2 FQGNSA. V was cut by 7 bases and J by 0 bases, with 19 bases left in between. The CDR3 region is CASNLDPGSYSYEQYL. CDR3 sequence (DNA): TGTGCCAGCAACCTTGACCCCGGGTCCTACTCCTACGAGCAGTACCTC.

Concerning this clone: The CDR3 ends on some other residue instead of the conserved phenylalanine or tryptophan, so this is likely a read error. The chain combines TRBV27 with TRBJ2-6; maybe TRBD2 (6 bases). CDR1 and CDR2 (germline): MNHEY, SMNVEV (reference sequence). The CDR3 is 16 amino acids. The CDR3 DNA reads as TGCGCCAGCAGCCCAGGGTCGGGAGCTGGGGCCAACGTCCTGACTTCC. Translating gives CASSPGSGAGANVLTS.

The CDR3 sequence is CASTLTGGNYGYTF. The CDR3 bases are TGCGCCAGCACCCTGACAGGGGGCAACTATGGCTACACCTTC. The chain recombines TRBV10-2 with TRBJ1-2, with 10 bases identical to TRBD1. Germline CDR1 and CDR2: WSHSY and SAAADI. CDR3 length: 14 residues. After removal of 7 bases from V and 2 bases from J, the junction contained 4 bases not matched to a gene.

The chain combines TRBV4-2 with TRBJ2-7; D uncertain. Germline CDR1 reads LGHNA; CDR2 reads YNFKEQ. Trimming removed 4 bases at V and 1 base at J, with 8 bases between. This CDR3 has 13 amino acids. This chain's CDR3 is CASSPDWSYEQYF. The CDR3 DNA is TGTGCCAGCAGCCCCGACTGGTCCTACGAGCAGTACTTC.